A selection of T cell receptor beta chains follows, all from one sample in a study of control samples from healthy donors and cancer patients. This table comes from immunoSEQ multiplex PCR, and its TCRdb copy is limited to in-frame clones, with some not included. The data hold 150,000 to 200,000 clones, with roughly 89% observed a single time. The material sequenced was blood. All receptors come from a woman aged 30 to 39 in good health. CDR3s include the opening cysteine and the closing phenylalanine or tryptophan. A D gene is named only where the DNA matches it firmly. Clone size is not always given. Where it is, it says once, few, many or a class for expanded clones.

clone_size: NA; j_call: TRBJ1-1; d_call: NA; cdr3_length: 14; v_call: TRBV6-5; cdr3_nt: TGTGCCAGCAGAATTGGGAATTCGAACACTGAAGCTTTCTTT; cdr3_aa: CASRIGNSNTEAFF
clone_size: NA; j_call: TRBJ2-3; d_call: NA; cdr3_length: 14; v_call: TRBV6-5; cdr3_nt: TGTGCCAGCAGTTGGGTTAGGGTCGGAGATACGCAGTATTTT; cdr3_aa: CASSWVRVGDTQYF
clone_size: NA; j_call: TRBJ2-3; d_call: NA; cdr3_length: 11; v_call: TRBV4-1; cdr3_nt: TGCGCCAGCAGCCAAGGTGATACGCAGTATTTT; cdr3_aa: CASSQGDTQYF
clone_size: NA; j_call: TRBJ2-5; d_call: TRBD2; cdr3_length: 12; v_call: TRBV2; cdr3_nt: TGTGCCAGCAGTGGGACTAGAGAGACCCAGTACTTC; cdr3_aa: CASSGTRETQYF
clone_size: NA; j_call: TRBJ2-5; d_call: TRBD2; cdr3_length: 15; v_call: TRBV6-5; cdr3_nt: TGTGCCAGCAGCCTTACTAGCGGGGGGCCAGAGACCCAGTACTTC; cdr3_aa: CASSLTSGGPETQYF
clone_size: NA; j_call: TRBJ1-5; d_call: NA; cdr3_length: 15; v_call: TRBV28; cdr3_nt: TGTGCCAGCAGTTTCGGGGCAGGGTCAGTACAGCCCCAGCATTTT; cdr3_aa: CASSFGAGSVQPQHF
clone_size: NA; j_call: TRBJ2-7; d_call: TRBD2; cdr3_length: 14; v_call: TRBV19; cdr3_nt: TGTGCCAGTAGTATGGCTGGGAGGGGCTACGAGCAGTACTTC; cdr3_aa: CASSMAGRGYEQYF
clone_size: NA; j_call: TRBJ2-1; d_call: NA; cdr3_length: 16; v_call: TRBV9; cdr3_nt: TGTGCCAGCAGCGTATCCCTGCTGACTAGACGGAATGAGCAGTTCTTC; cdr3_aa: CASSVSLLTRRNEQFF
clone_size: NA; j_call: TRBJ1-5; d_call: NA; cdr3_length: 13; v_call: TRBV7-2; cdr3_nt: TGTGCCAGCAGCCCCCAAGGCCATCAGCCCCAGCATTTT; cdr3_aa: CASSPQGHQPQHF
clone_size: NA; j_call: TRBJ2-1; d_call: NA; cdr3_length: 15; v_call: TRBV30; cdr3_nt: TGTGCCTGGATTGCCTCACGAGGGTCCTACAATGAGCAGTTCTTC; cdr3_aa: CAWIASRGSYNEQFF
clone_size: NA; j_call: TRBJ1-6; d_call: NA; cdr3_length: 15; v_call: TRBV20-1; cdr3_nt: TGCAGTGCTAGTAGGGGGGGCTCCTATAATTCACCCCTCCACTTT; cdr3_aa: CSASRGGSYNSPLHF
clone_size: NA; j_call: TRBJ1-4; d_call: NA; cdr3_length: 12; v_call: TRBV7-9; cdr3_nt: TGTGCCAGCAGCTTAATTAATGAAAAACTGTTTTTT; cdr3_aa: CASSLINEKLFF
clone_size: NA; j_call: TRBJ1-1; d_call: TRBD1; cdr3_length: 12; v_call: TRBV2; cdr3_nt: TGTGCCAGCAAGGGACAGTACACTGAAGCTTTCTTT; cdr3_aa: CASKGQYTEAFF
clone_size: NA; j_call: TRBJ1-3; d_call: TRBD1; cdr3_length: 14; v_call: TRBV9; cdr3_nt: TGTGCCAGCAGCGTCCAGGGGGGTGGAAACACCATATATTTT; cdr3_aa: CASSVQGGGNTIYF
clone_size: NA; j_call: TRBJ1-3; d_call: NA; cdr3_length: 14; v_call: TRBV12-5; cdr3_nt: TGTGCTAGTGGTTTGGGGGAATCTGGAAACACCATATATTTT; cdr3_aa: CASGLGESGNTIYF
clone_size: NA; j_call: TRBJ1-4; d_call: NA; cdr3_length: 15; v_call: TRBV19; cdr3_nt: TGTGCCAGTAGTGCCGACAGGAGAACTAATGAAAAACTGTTTTTT; cdr3_aa: CASSADRRTNEKLFF
clone_size: NA; j_call: TRBJ2-2; d_call: NA; cdr3_length: 13; v_call: TRBV6-1; cdr3_nt: TGTGCCAGCAGTGAATTGGGGGCCGGGGAGCTGTTTTTT; cdr3_aa: CASSELGAGELFF
clone_size: NA; j_call: TRBJ2-3; d_call: TRBD2; cdr3_length: 14; v_call: TRBV7-9; cdr3_nt: TGTGCCAGCAGCGGACTAGCGGGAGCCGATACGCAGTATTTT; cdr3_aa: CASSGLAGADTQYF
clone_size: NA; j_call: TRBJ2-2; d_call: NA; cdr3_length: 13; v_call: TRBV10-3; cdr3_nt: TGTGCCATCGGGGGGAGTTACACCGGGGAGCTGTTTTTT; cdr3_aa: CAIGGSYTGELFF
clone_size: NA; j_call: TRBJ1-5; d_call: NA; cdr3_length: 13; v_call: TRBV19; cdr3_nt: TGTGCCAGTAATTACAGGGGCAATCAGCCCCAGCATTTT; cdr3_aa: CASNYRGNQPQHF
clone_size: NA; j_call: TRBJ1-2; d_call: NA; cdr3_length: 12; v_call: TRBV18; cdr3_nt: TGTGCCAGCTCGGACCCTAACTATGGCTACACCTTC; cdr3_aa: CASSDPNYGYTF
clone_size: NA; j_call: TRBJ2-3; d_call: NA; cdr3_length: 12; v_call: TRBV12-3/TRBV12-4; cdr3_nt: TGTGCCAGCAGTTCCCCCACAGATACGCAGTATTTT; cdr3_aa: CASSSPTDTQYF
clone_size: NA; j_call: TRBJ1-5; d_call: NA; cdr3_length: 15; v_call: TRBV9; cdr3_nt: TGTGCCAGCAGCGTAGGGGAGGGTAGCAATCAGCCCCAGCATTTT; cdr3_aa: CASSVGEGSNQPQHF
clone_size: NA; j_call: TRBJ1-5; d_call: NA; cdr3_length: 15; v_call: TRBV6-1; cdr3_nt: TGTGCCAGCAGTGAAGGCCGGGTCGGCAATCAGCCCCAGCATTTT; cdr3_aa: CASSEGRVGNQPQHF
clone_size: NA; j_call: TRBJ1-5; d_call: NA; cdr3_length: 15; v_call: TRBV6-1; cdr3_nt: TGTGCCAGCAGTGAAGCGGTGGGACTTGGTCAGCCCCAGCATTTT; cdr3_aa: CASSEAVGLGQPQHF
clone_size: NA; j_call: TRBJ1-1; d_call: NA; cdr3_length: 13; v_call: TRBV30; cdr3_nt: TGTGCCTGGAGTTCGGGGGTGAACACTGAAGCTTTCTTT; cdr3_aa: CAWSSGVNTEAFF
clone_size: NA; j_call: TRBJ2-6; d_call: TRBD1; cdr3_length: 18; v_call: TRBV7-9; cdr3_nt: TGTGCCAGCAGCCCCCGGGACAGGGCCGTCTCTGGGGCCAACGTCCTGACTTTC; cdr3_aa: CASSPRDRAVSGANVLTF
clone_size: NA; j_call: TRBJ2-1; d_call: NA; cdr3_length: 15; v_call: TRBV7-7; cdr3_nt: TGTGCCAGCAGCTTGGGGATAAGCTCCTACAATGAGCAGTTCTTC; cdr3_aa: CASSLGISSYNEQFF
clone_size: NA; j_call: TRBJ1-6; d_call: NA; cdr3_length: 15; v_call: TRBV14; cdr3_nt: TGTGCCAGCAGCCAAGACTATGGTCGGAATTCACCCCTCCACTTT; cdr3_aa: CASSQDYGRNSPLHF
clone_size: NA; j_call: TRBJ1-2; d_call: TRBD1; cdr3_length: 14; v_call: TRBV5-6; cdr3_nt: TGTGCCAGCAGCTTGGGACAGGGGAGCTATGGCTACACCTTC; cdr3_aa: CASSLGQGSYGYTF
clone_size: NA; j_call: TRBJ1-2; d_call: NA; cdr3_length: 15; v_call: TRBV2; cdr3_nt: TGTGCCCGGGGGCAACAGGGAATATATAACTATGGCTACACCTTC; cdr3_aa: CARGQQGIYNYGYTF
clone_size: NA; j_call: TRBJ1-2; d_call: NA; cdr3_length: 14; v_call: TRBV6-5; cdr3_nt: TGTGCCAGCAGTTACTCGCCCCCTAACTATGGCTACACCTTC; cdr3_aa: CASSYSPPNYGYTF
clone_size: NA; j_call: TRBJ1-1; d_call: NA; cdr3_length: 18; v_call: TRBV5-1; cdr3_nt: TGCGCCAGCAGCTTGGCCGGAACCGCAGGTTTCGCGAACACTGAAGCTTTCTTT; cdr3_aa: CASSLAGTAGFANTEAFF
clone_size: NA; j_call: TRBJ2-3; d_call: TRBD1; cdr3_length: 15; v_call: TRBV6-1; cdr3_nt: TGTGCCAGCAGTGAATCCGGACAGGGCCCAGATACGCAGTATTTT; cdr3_aa: CASSESGQGPDTQYF
clone_size: few; j_call: TRBJ2-3; d_call: NA; cdr3_length: 14; v_call: TRBV5-6; cdr3_nt: TGTGCCAGCAGCTTGTGGGGGGGCCCAGATACGCAGTATTTT; cdr3_aa: CASSLWGGPDTQYF